This TCR beta chain is from a study of cytomegalovirus exposure and HLA in healthy donors. Regarding the study as a whole: Data from an earlier analysis indicated that most TCR beta V segments were productive either about 90% or about 30% of the time. High sensitivity and specificity were reportedly achieved when the classifier diagnosed cytomegalovirus status. The later analysis indicated that the majority of CMV-associated TCR beta chains appeared HLA-restricted. Listed as cytomegalovirus-associated were 164 TCR beta chains.

Amplification used 60 Vbeta primers and 13 Jbeta primers. Clones were read by immunoSEQ multiplex PCR, and TCRdb kept only the in-frame ones, dropping some. There are 100,000 or so clones in the sample; about 12% occur only once, and approximately 16% lies in the top ten. This CDR3 is built from 14 residues. CDR1 and CDR2 from the germline V gene are MNHEY and SMNVEV (reference sequence). With 5 bases clipped from V and 2 bases from J, the junction kept 5 bases outside the gene matches. This clone has just a few counts. What it binds is not known. The sequencing sample was made of PBMCs. The clonotype originates from a man aged 35-49 years in good health and CMV-seropositive. This chain links TRBV27 with TRBJ1-2; 7 bases line up with TRBD1. Here the CDR3 reads CASSRQGPNYGYTF. Here the CDR3 DNA reads TGTGCCAGCAGTCGACAGGGACCAAACTATGGCTACACCTTC.